Shown below are 22 T cell receptor beta chains from a single sample sequenced in a study of blood T cell repertoires in COVID-19. Some clones are missing from TCRdb's copy, which holds only in-frame ones; the method was immunoSEQ multiplex PCR. The table has almost 350,000 clones, over 85% seen once. The sequencing sample was made of peripheral blood. Source of these receptors: a woman aged 55 to 70 with COVID-19, enrolled during active disease.

The V gene is TRBV28, the J gene TRBJ1-4; 8 bases match TRBD1. J lost 8 bases, V lost 8 bases, and 7 bases had no gene match. Germline CDR1 MDHEN, CDR2 SYDVKM. This CDR3 has 13 residues. The CDR3 reads CASYQGAGEKLFF. The CDR3 nucleotides read TGTGCCAGCTACCAGGGGGCGGGGGAAAAACTGTTTTTT.

This chain uses TRBV5-1 with TRBJ1-1, with D possibly TRBD1 on 6 matching bases. CDR1 is SGHRS, CDR2 YFSETQ, per germline. This CDR3 is built from 14 residues. V was pared by 2 bases and J by 6 bases, with 14 bases between. The CDR3 loop reads CASSLGTSASEAFF. The DNA of the CDR3 is TGCGCCAGCAGCTTAGGGACATCGGCCTCTGAAGCTTTCTTT.

V usage is TRBV2 and J usage is TRBJ1-3; no clear D. The CDR3 loop spans 14 amino acids. Trimming stripped 4 bases from V and 0 bases from J, with 7 bases between. CDR1 SNHLY and CDR2 FYNNEI come from the germline V gene. In nucleotides, the CDR3 is TGTGCCAGCAGTGTTGTCAGCTCTGGAAACACCATATATTTT. Protein product: CASSVVSSGNTIYF.

This clone was observed a single time. The chain links TRBV9 to TRBJ2-3; D might be TRBD2 (7 bases). CDR1 SGDLS and CDR2 YYNGEE come from the germline V gene. The CDR3 spans 15 residues. V was trimmed by 0 bases and J by 6 bases, leaving 14 bases between them. As DNA, the CDR3 is TGTGCCAGCAGCGTAGTCGGGGGGCCGGGGGATACGCAGTATTTT. This codes for CASSVVGGPGDTQYF.

The table lists this clone with a count of one. This chain uses TRBV5-1 with TRBJ1-5, with D perhaps matching TRBD1 (5 bases). The V gene lost 0 bases and the J gene lost 4 bases, with 11 bases spanning the gap. There are 15 residues in the CDR3. The germline V gene has CDR1 SGHRS and CDR2 YFSETQ. The CDR3 reads CASSLDSGANQPQHF. The CDR3 nucleotides read TGCGCCAGCAGCTTGGACTCTGGGGCGAATCAGCCCCAGCATTTT.

Concerning this clone: The same CDR3 also results from other DNA sequences found in this sample. This chain uses TRBV30 with TRBJ2-7; D gene ambiguous. V was pared by 0 bases and J by 5 bases, with 5 bases between. Germline V gene data show CDR1 as GTSNPN and CDR2 as SVGIG (reference sequence). There are 11 residues in the CDR3. In DNA form, the CDR3 reads TGTGCCTGGAGTGTCTCGGACGAGCAGTACTTC. Protein sequence: CAWSVSDEQYF.

The V gene is TRBV20-1, the J gene TRBJ2-3; the D is unclear. Deletions cut 6 bases from V and 4 bases from J, with 20 bases between. The CDR3 contains 15 residues. The V gene's germline CDR1 is DFQATT and CDR2 SNEGSKA (reference sequence). The CDR3 sequence: CSASARSESPDTQYF. The CDR3 DNA is TGCAGTGCCAGTGCTAGAAGTGAGTCGCCAGATACGCAGTATTTT.

The V gene is TRBV6-2 or TRBV6-3, the J gene TRBJ2-1, with 9 nucleotides matching TRBD2. The CDR3 length is 16 residues. V lost 0 bases and J lost 10; bases outside the gene matches: 10. The germline CDR1 and CDR2 sequences are MNHEY and SVGEGT. Written as DNA, the CDR3 is TGTGCCAGCAGTTACTCCCCGGCGGGGGGGCTACGGGAGCAGTTCTTC. It is translated as CASSYSPAGGLREQFF.

CDR3 residues: CASSGQTYNEQFF. The CDR3, as DNA: TGTGCCAGCAGCGGGCAAACCTACAATGAGCAGTTCTTC. The genes are TRBV14 and TRBJ2-1, with no clear D. Trimming shortened V by 5 bases and J by 2 bases, and 7 bases separated the two germline ends. The germline V gene has CDR1 SGHDN and CDR2 FVKESK. This CDR3 is 13 amino acids long.

This chain links TRBV2 with TRBJ1-1, with D unclear. Trimming left V 6 bases short and J 1 base short, with 9 bases between. The CDR3 has 13 amino acids. Germline CDR1 is SNHLY and CDR2 is FYNNEI. The CDR3 here is CASRIYGNTEAFF. The CDR3 coding sequence is TGTGCCAGCAGAATCTATGGGAACACTGAAGCTTTCTTT.

Of note for this clone: At the DNA level, this CDR3 is encoded by other sequences in the same sample as well. The chain employs TRBV5-1 and TRBJ1-5, with a tentative D call TRBD1 (5 bases). Germline loops: CDR1 SGHRS, CDR2 YFSETQ. Trimming cost V 1 base and J 0 bases, with 8 bases left between them. The length of the CDR3 is 15 residues. The CDR3 spells CASSLTGISNQPQHF. DNA of the CDR3: TGCGCCAGCAGCTTGACAGGAATTAGCAATCAGCCCCAGCATTTT.

This sequence joins TRBV3-1 (or the pseudogene TRBV3-2) and TRBJ1-6, with a possible D match to TRBD1 (6 bases). V shed 3 bases and J shed 0 bases, with 21 bases lying between them. The CDR3 runs to 20 residues. Germline CDR1 is LGHDT and CDR2 is YNNKEL (reference sequence). CDR3 protein: CASSHYPLGQFSSYNSPLHF. In DNA, the CDR3 is TGTGCCAGCAGCCATTACCCCCTAGGACAGTTTAGCTCCTATAATTCACCCCTCCACTTT.

As regards this clone: The identical CDR3 is also encoded by other nucleotide sequences in the sample. V and J are TRBV5-1 and TRBJ1-2; TRBD1 might be the D (6 bases). This CDR3 is 14 amino acids long. Deletions cut 1 base from V and 4 bases from J, with 11 bases between. Germline CDR1 and CDR2: SGHRS and YFSETQ. CDR3 coding DNA: TGCGCCAGCAGCTTGAGTCAGGGGAGCTATGGCTACACCTTC. Translated, it gives CASSLSQGSYGYTF.

This rearrangement joins TRBV27 to TRBJ2-7; D possibly corresponds to TRBD1 (6 bases). Trimming left V 3 bases short and J 1 base short, with 10 bases between. Germline V gene lookup returns CDR1 MNHEY and CDR2 SMNVEV (reference sequence). The CDR3 sequence is 14 residues long. The CDR3 spells CASSFTGTSYEQYF. Written as DNA, the CDR3 is TGTGCCAGCAGTTTTACGGGGACATCCTACGAGCAGTACTTC.

The chain links TRBV3-1 (or the pseudogene TRBV3-2) to TRBJ2-3, with 10 bases aligning to TRBD2. V shed 1 base and J 4 bases; nucleotides not matched to a gene: 8. Looked up from germline, CDR1 is LGHDT and CDR2 is YNNKEL (reference sequence). The CDR3 is made up of 17 amino acids. The DNA for the CDR3 is TGTGCCAGCAGCCAAGCCCGGCTAGCGGGGGTATCAGATACGCAGTATTTT. As protein: CASSQARLAGVSDTQYF.

V gene TRBV5-6 combines with J gene TRBJ1-4, with D perhaps TRBD1 (5 bases). The CDR3 sequence is 16 residues long. Germline CDR1 and CDR2: SGHDT and YYEEEE. Trimming took 6 bases from V and 2 from J, leaving 17 bases between them. CDR3 sequence reads: CASKYRRHGTNEKLFF. DNA for the CDR3: TGTGCCAGCAAGTACAGGCGCCATGGGACTAATGAAAAACTGTTTTTT.

This chain joins TRBV15 and TRBJ1-2, with D tentatively TRBD1 (6 bases). This CDR3 is 16 amino acids long. V was shortened by 1 base and J by 0 bases, with 12 bases between the two germline ends. Germline loops: CDR1 LNHNV, CDR2 YYDKDF (reference sequence). CDR3 nucleotide sequence: TGTGCCACCAGCAGAGGGGACATCGAACCTAACTATGGCTACACCTTC. It codes for CATSRGDIEPNYGYTF. The whole variable domain, filled in from reference TRBV15 and TRBJ1-2, reads DAMVIQNPRYQVTQFGKPVTLSCSQTLNHNVMYWYQQKSSQAPKLLFHYYDKDFNNEADTPDNFQSRRPNTSFCFLDIRSPGLGDTAMYLCATSRGDIEPNYGYTFGSGTRLTVV.

This clone was recorded only once. This chain connects TRBV5-6 to TRBJ1-1; the match to TRBD1 covers 9 bases. Germline CDR1 reads SGHDT; CDR2 reads YYEEEE. The CDR3 length is 15 residues. J was trimmed by 3 bases and V by 4 bases; bases with no gene match: 7. Here the CDR3 DNA reads TGTGCCAGCAGCCACCACGGGACAGGGTACACTGAAGCTTTCTTT. It specifies CASSHHGTGYTEAFF.

In its sample, this clone was seen a few times. The V gene is TRBV5-6, the J gene TRBJ1-2; D might be TRBD1 (6 bases). CDR1 is SGHDT, CDR2 YYEEEE, per germline. V lost 4 bases and J 6 bases, leaving 10 bases between the germline ends. The CDR3 sequence is 12 residues long. In nucleotides, the CDR3 is TGTGCCAGCAGCCCCCGGACAGATGGCTACACCTTC. This encodes CASSPRTDGYTF.

The chain combines TRBV28 with TRBJ1-2; D remains ambiguous. The CDR3 extends over 12 amino acids. Germline V gene data show CDR1 as MDHEN and CDR2 as SYDVKM. V shed 5 bases and J shed 4 bases, with 8 bases lying between them. The DNA of the CDR3 is TGTGCCAGCAGTAGTGGCTTCTATGGCTACACCTTC. It codes for CASSSGFYGYTF.

The rearrangement joins TRBV11-3 to TRBJ1-1, with D possibly TRBD1 on 6 matching bases. The V end was cut by 4 bases, the J end by 9 bases, with 12 bases between. CDR1 and CDR2 from the germline V gene are SGHNT and YENEEA. The length of the CDR3 is 12 residues. CDR3 sequence (DNA): TGTGCCAGCAGCTCAGGGGAAGCCCAAGCTTTCTTT. As protein: CASSSGEAQAFF.

The chain has TRBV18 and TRBJ1-2, with 9 positions matching TRBD1. Unmatched junction bases numbered 9, after V lost 3 bases and J lost 7 bases. CDR1 and CDR2 (germline): KGHSH, LQKENI. The CDR3 sequence is 15 residues long. CDR3 nucleotide sequence: TGTGCCAGCTCACCCTCAAGGGGACAGGGCGGTGGCTACACCTTC. Amino acid sequence: CASSPSRGQGGGYTF.